A single TCR beta chain is shown here with its context. Its antigen target is currently unknown. No base quality values were provided; no much bigger clone lies one nucleotide off. Unique molecular identifier barcodes were incorporated into the libraries and were used for clonotype quantification. Qiagen AllPrep DNA/RNA Micro kits were used to isolate total RNA, and an Agilent TapeStation was used to check RNA quality. TCR beta libraries were built by 5' RACE: cDNA synthesis followed by two PCR steps using TCR beta constant-region gene-specific primers. Sequencing of the TCR beta libraries was done on an Illumina MiSeq platform. The authors' analysis ran thus. MIGEC, MiXCR and VDJtools were used for read processing. To get a clonotype's frequency, the unique molecular identifiers belonging to that clonotype were divided by all unique molecular identifiers in the sample. Nonfunctional TRBV genes classified in IMGT as pseudogenes or open reading frames, for example TRBV1, TRBV12-1 and TRBV21, were left out. The public sequencing data were trimmed at Q25 with fastp and processed into clonotypes with MiXCR by TCRdb, which kept only in-frame beta chains. Records with the same CDR3 protein are collapsed into one entry carrying the most frequent genes and DNA. Clone size and V and J calls follow TCRdb, not the original study. This sample holds 20,000 or so distinct CDR3 sequences; approximately 2.4% were observed only once. The top ten clones comprise around 30% of the sample.

The sample comes from a study of beta chain bispecific antibodies for T cell cancers (dated by TCRdb to the early 2020s). About the investigation overall: Healthy donor T cells were cocultured with T cell leukemia lines and bispecific antibodies, and TRBV sequencing of the surviving cells was then used to measure how much each TRBV family was depleted. On the cell surface, TRBV12 (TRBV12-3) was expressed by Jurkat cells, whereas TRBV5-5 was expressed by HPB-ALL cells.

The research as a whole found: Cross-reactivity of the anti-TRBV5-5 antibody with TRBV5-6 was attributed to high sequence similarity between the two genes. Every sequenced sample contained a mix of leukemia cell line cells and normal T cells, and most targeted TRBV signal came from the leukemia cells rather than from the normal T cells.

CDR1 MNHEY and CDR2 SVGAGI are derived from the germline V gene. V loses 0 bases, J loses 4 bases, and the germline ends lie 13 bases apart. The CDR3 starts with the cysteine, ends with the phenylalanine, and has 15 residues. The only DNA kept is the CDR3, 45 bases in frame from the first base. T cells were expanded from blood mononuclear cells with anti-CD3 antibody OKT3 or CD3/CD28 Dynabeads for roughly 3 days. The culture conditions for expanded T cells were RPMI 1640 plus 10% fetal bovine serum, recombinant human IL-2 (about 97 IU/ml) and IL-7 (around 4.7 ng/ml). Each coculture mixed about 50,000 target cells and about 50,000 normal T cells with bispecific antibody in approximately 100 ul and was incubated at 37 degrees C for 15 to 20 hours. Each bispecific antibody was composed of two single-chain variable fragments, which were expressed in a single-chain diabody format with a His tag. Effector T cells were obtained from healthy human donors, and peripheral blood mononuclear cells were isolated from leukapheresis samples by Ficoll density gradient centrifugation.

Sequenced material: healthy donor T cells cultured with leukemia cells. This TCR came from a human donor in good health. Some clones in this sample may be carry-over from other donors' samples. The chain joins TRBV6-5 to TRBJ2-7; the D gene is perhaps TRBD2, from 5 matching bases. The CDR3 protein sequence reads: CASSYSRDSAYEQYF. In nucleotides, the sequence is TGTGCCAGCAGTTACTCGAGGGATTCAGCATACGAGCAGTACTTC.